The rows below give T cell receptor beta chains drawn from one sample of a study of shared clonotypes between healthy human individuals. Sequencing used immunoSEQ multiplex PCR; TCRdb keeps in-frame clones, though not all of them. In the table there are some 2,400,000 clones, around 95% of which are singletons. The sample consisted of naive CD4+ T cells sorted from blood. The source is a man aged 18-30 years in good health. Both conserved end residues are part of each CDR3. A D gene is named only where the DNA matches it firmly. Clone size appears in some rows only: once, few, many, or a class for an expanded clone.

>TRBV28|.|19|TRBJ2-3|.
CASSLTLIAGTRRTDTQYF
TGTGCCAGCAGTTTAACCCTCATCGCCGGGACTCGGAGGACAGATACGCAGTATTTT
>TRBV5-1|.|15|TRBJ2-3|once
CASSSGHLRTDTQYF
TGCGCCAGCAGCTCTGGACACCTTCGCACAGATACGCAGTATTTT
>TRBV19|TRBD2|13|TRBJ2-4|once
CASSSLGGNIQYF
TGTGCCAGTAGTAGTCTGGGGGGGAACATTCAGTACTTC
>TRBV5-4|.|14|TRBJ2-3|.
CASSLGGQPNTQYF
TGTGCCAGCAGCTTGGGCGGGCAACCCAATACGCAGTATTTT
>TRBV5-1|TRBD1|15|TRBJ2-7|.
CASSLDGTGVDEQYF
TGCGCCAGCAGCTTGGACGGGACAGGGGTGGACGAGCAGTACTTC
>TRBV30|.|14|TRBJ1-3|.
CAWRSEVSGNTIYF
TGTGCCTGGAGGTCCGAAGTCTCTGGAAACACCATATATTTT
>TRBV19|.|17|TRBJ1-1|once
CASSMRAGERMNTEAFF
TGTGCCAGTAGTATGAGGGCAGGGGAAAGGATGAACACTGAAGCTTTCTTT
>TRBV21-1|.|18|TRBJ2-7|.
CASSKRTHELAGNNEQYF
TGTGCCAGCAGCAAAAGGACGCACGAACTAGCTGGAAACAACGAGCAGTACTTC
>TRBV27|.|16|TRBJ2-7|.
CASSFYITEPSYEQYF
TGTGCCAGCAGTTTTTATATAACAGAACCTTCCTACGAGCAGTACTTC
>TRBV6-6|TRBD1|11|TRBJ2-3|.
CASGQGTEQYF
TGTGCCAGCGGGCAGGGGACAGAGCAGTATTTT
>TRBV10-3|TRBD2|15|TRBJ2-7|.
CAIKGTSGASYEQYF
TGTGCCATCAAAGGGACTAGCGGGGCATCCTACGAGCAGTACTTC